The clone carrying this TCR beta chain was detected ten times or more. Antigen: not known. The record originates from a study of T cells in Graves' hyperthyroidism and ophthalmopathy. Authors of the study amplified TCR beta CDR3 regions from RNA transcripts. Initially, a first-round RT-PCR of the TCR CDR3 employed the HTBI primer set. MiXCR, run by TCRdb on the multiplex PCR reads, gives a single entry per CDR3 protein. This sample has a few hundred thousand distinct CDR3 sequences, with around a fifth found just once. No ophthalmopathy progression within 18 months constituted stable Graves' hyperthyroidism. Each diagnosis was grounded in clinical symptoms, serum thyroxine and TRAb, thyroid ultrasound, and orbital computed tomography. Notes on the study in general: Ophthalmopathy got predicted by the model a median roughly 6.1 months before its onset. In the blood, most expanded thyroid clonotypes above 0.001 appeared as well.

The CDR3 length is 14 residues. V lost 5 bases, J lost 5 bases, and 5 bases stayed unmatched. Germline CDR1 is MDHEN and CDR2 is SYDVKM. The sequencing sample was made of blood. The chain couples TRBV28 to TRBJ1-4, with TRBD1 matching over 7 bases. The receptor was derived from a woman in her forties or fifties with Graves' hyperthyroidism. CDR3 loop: CASSPGTENEKLFF. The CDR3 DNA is TGTGCCAGCAGTCCCGGGACAGAGAATGAAAAACTGTTTTTT. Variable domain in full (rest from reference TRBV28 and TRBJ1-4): DVKVTQSSRYLVKRTGEKVFLECVQDMDHENMFWYRQDPGLGLRLIYFSYDVKMKEKGDIPEGYSVSREKKERFSLILESASTNQTSMYLCASSPGTENEKLFFGSGTQLSVL.